This is a list of T cell receptor beta chains from one sample in a study of blood T cell repertoires in COVID-19. Sequencing was performed with immunoSEQ multiplex PCR; in TCRdb, only in-frame clones are kept and a portion is missing. In the table there are more than 300,000 clones, roughly 90% of which are singletons. The sequencing sample was made of peripheral blood. The receptors originated from a man aged 18-30 years who had recovered from COVID-19. Each CDR3 is given with its conserved first and last residue. A D gene is named only where the DNA matches it firmly. A clone size is listed for some rows: how often the clone was seen (once, few, many), or a class if it is expanded.

clone size	V gene	J gene	D gene	CDR3 DNA	CDR3 protein
few	TRBV5-4	TRBJ1-4	TRBD1	TGTGCCAGCAGCTTGGCGACAGGGGGTAATGAAAAACTGTTTTTT	CASSLATGGNEKLFF
-	TRBV19	TRBJ2-1	-	TGTGCCAGTAATAACCGGGACAAGACCTACAATGAGCAGTTCTTC	CASNNRDKTYNEQFF
-	TRBV6-6	TRBJ1-1	-	TGTGCCAGCAGCTCATACACCAACACTGAAGCTTTCTTT	CASSSYTNTEAFF
-	TRBV15	TRBJ1-5	-	TGTGCCACCAGCAGAGACAGGGGCAATCAGCCCCAGCATTTT	CATSRDRGNQPQHF
-	TRBV7-2	TRBJ1-2	TRBD1	TGTGCCAGCAGCTTAGTTGGCCGACAGGGGGAGGGTGGCTACACCTTC	CASSLVGRQGEGGYTF
-	TRBV2	TRBJ1-2	-	TGTGCCAGCAGTCCCCCGACTTATGGCTACACCTTC	CASSPPTYGYTF
few	TRBV5-5	TRBJ1-2	-	TGTGCCAGCAGCTTGAGTGGGATGGGACTCTATGGCTACACCTTC	CASSLSGMGLYGYTF
once	TRBV6-5	TRBJ2-7	TRBD1	TGTGCCAGCAGCTTAACAGGGGGCACCCCCTACGAGCAGTACTTC	CASSLTGGTPYEQYF
-	TRBV4-1	TRBJ1-1	-	TGCGCCAGCAGCCAGCAACAGGGACCTGGAACAACTGAAGCTTTCTTT	CASSQQQGPGTTEAFF
-	TRBV7-9	TRBJ2-7	-	TGTGCCAGCAGCCTGAGGGTCTCCTACGAGCAGTACTTC	CASSLRVSYEQYF
few	TRBV6-1	TRBJ1-2	TRBD1	TGTGCCAGCAGTGAAGCTGGGACAGGAGGTAACTATGGCTACACCTTC	CASSEAGTGGNYGYTF
-	TRBV2	TRBJ1-2	-	TGTGCCAGCTTGAAAGGTAGAAAGGAGTATGGCTACACCTTC	CASLKGRKEYGYTF
-	TRBV6-5	TRBJ1-6	-	TGTGCCAGCAGTTCCGCGGCGGGTGCTAATTCACCCCTCCACTTT	CASSSAAGANSPLHF
once	TRBV6-2/TRBV6-3	TRBJ2-1	-	TGTGCCAGCAGTTACGCTTCCGGGGACACCGACAATGAGCAGTTCTTC	CASSYASGDTDNEQFF
-	TRBV5-6	TRBJ1-4	TRBD1	TGTGCCAGCAGCTTCCGACGGACAGGTAAAACCGAAAAACTGTTTTTT	CASSFRRTGKTEKLFF
-	TRBV5-4	TRBJ1-1	-	TGTGCCAGCAGCCGGGAGGCGAGGAACACTGAAGCTTTCTTT	CASSREARNTEAFF
-	TRBV12-3/TRBV12-4	TRBJ2-1	-	TGTGCCAGCAGACTGTCACGTGAGCAGTTCTTC	CASRLSREQFF
-	TRBV5-1	TRBJ1-4	-	TGCGCCAGCAGCTTGCAATTTGCAACTAATGAAAAACTGTTTTTT	CASSLQFATNEKLFF
-	TRBV27	TRBJ2-7	TRBD1	TGTGCCAGCAGTTTATATCCGGGACAGGTTAGCGGCTACGAGCAGTACTTC	CASSLYPGQVSGYEQYF
-	TRBV28	TRBJ2-5	-	TGTGCCAGCAGTTGGCCTGGGCACGGGAAAGAGACCCAGTACTTC	CASSWPGHGKETQYF
-	TRBV6-6	TRBJ2-1	-	TGTGCCAGCAGTTACTCAGGGGGGGGGCCTATGAATGAGCAGTTCTTC	CASSYSGGGPMNEQFF
-	TRBV19	TRBJ1-1	TRBD1	TGTGCCAGTAGTATAGATCAGTGGGGGACAGCCACTGAAGCTTTCTTT	CASSIDQWGTATEAFF
-	TRBV5-4	TRBJ2-3	TRBD2	TGTGCCAGCAGCTTGAAGGTTAGCGGGAGTGGCGATACGCAGTATTTT	CASSLKVSGSGDTQYF
-	TRBV12-3/TRBV12-4	TRBJ1-1	-	TGTGCCAGCACCTGGGAGGGCCATGAAGCTTTCTTT	CASTWEGHEAFF
-	TRBV5-6	TRBJ1-2	-	TGTGCCAGCAGCCCTTGGGGGCCAGGATATGGCTACACCTTC	CASSPWGPGYGYTF